The 26 T cell receptor beta chains below all came from one sample that was sequenced in a study of T cells in Graves' hyperthyroidism and ophthalmopathy. The CDR3 regions of TCR beta were amplified from RNA transcripts. A first-round RT-PCR of the TCR CDR3 used the HTBI primer set. Via MiXCR, TCRdb re-called the multiplex PCR reads, giving one row per CDR3 protein. The sample carries approximately 530,000 distinct CDR3 sequences, 15% to 20% recorded once. Sequenced sample: blood. These receptors all stem from a man aged 35-49 years with Graves' ophthalmopathy.

The V call is TRBV6-5, the J call TRBJ2-6; no firm D call. The germline V gene encodes CDR1 MNHEY and CDR2 SVGAGI. This CDR3 spans 16 amino acids. Trimming stripped 6 bases from V and 2 bases from J, with 14 bases between. The CDR3 region is CASSPSTFPGANVLTF. The CDR3 DNA reads TGTGCCAGCAGCCCCTCGACCTTCCCTGGGGCCAACGTCCTGACTTTC.

The V gene is TRBV3-1, the J gene TRBJ2-3; no clear D. In germline, CDR1 is LGHDT, CDR2 YNNKEL (reference sequence). The length of the CDR3 is 16 residues. Trimming took 4 bases from V and 4 from J, leaving 18 bases between them. The CDR3, as DNA: TGTGCCAGCAGCCCATCCCACAATTGGCAACCAGATACGCAGTATTTT. Translated, it gives CASSPSHNWQPDTQYF.

This clonotype was seen ten or more times. The genes are TRBV7-2 and TRBJ2-2, with a weak D call TRBD2 (5 bases). V was pared by 5 bases and J by 3 bases, with 16 bases between. Germline loops: CDR1 SGHTA, CDR2 FQGNSA. The CDR3 runs 16 residues. The CDR3 sequence: CASSREGSLDTGELFF. CDR3 nucleotide sequence: TGTGCCAGCAGCCGAGAGGGATCTCTGGACACCGGGGAGCTGTTTTTT.

The table lists this clonotype with many counts. This chain joins TRBV3-1 and TRBJ2-3, with TRBD2 identical over 9 bases. The trim removed 1 base at V and 5 bases at J, leaving 10 bases unmatched. The CDR3 is 17 residues long. Germline CDR1 LGHDT, CDR2 YNNKEL (reference sequence). The CDR3 DNA is TGTGCCAGCAGCCAAGTACTTGCGGGGGGGCGTGGAGATACGCAGTATTTT. This gives the protein CASSQVLAGGRGDTQYF.

This sequence joins TRBV29-1 and TRBJ1-2; weak D call: TRBD1 (6 bases). The V and J ends lost 1 base and 4 bases respectively, with 16 bases between them. CDR1 is SQVTM, CDR2 ANQGSEA, per germline. The CDR3 runs 15 residues. CDR3 in amino acids: CSVEGGTGTSYGYTF. DNA for the CDR3: TGCAGCGTTGAAGGTGGTACCGGGACAAGCTATGGCTACACCTTC.

The chain recombines TRBV20-1 with TRBJ2-7, with D possibly being TRBD2 (6 bases). From germline, CDR1 is DFQATT and CDR2 SNEGSKA (reference sequence). This CDR3 comprises 14 residues. Trimming stripped 2 bases from V and 4 bases from J, with 15 bases between. CDR3 region: CSARPMAGSYEQYF. DNA of the CDR3: TGCAGTGCTAGACCCATGGCGGGATCGTACGAGCAGTACTTC.

The V and J genes are TRBV6-1 and TRBJ2-5; D gene ambiguous. Germline CDR1 and CDR2: MNHNS and SASEGT. This CDR3 is 12 amino acids long. V was trimmed by 4 bases and J by 12 bases, leaving 15 bases between them. This chain's CDR3 is CASSAPAGNEYF. The CDR3 DNA follows: TGTGCCAGCAGTGCACCGGCAGGTAATGAGTACTTC.

A few counts support this clonotype. J is TRBJ2-5 and V is TRBV9; 7 bases are shared with TRBD2. V was pared by 0 bases and J by 2 bases, with 7 bases of the junction left unmatched. This CDR3 is built from 16 residues. The germline gives CDR1 SGDLS, CDR2 YYNGEE. In DNA, the CDR3 is TGTGCCAGCAGCGTAGCAGGATCGGGGGGTCAAGAGACCCAGTACTTC. It specifies CASSVAGSGGQETQYF.

This clonotype was detected only a few times. DNA for the CDR3: TGCGCCAGCAGCCAAGGGGCCATTTTTGGGACTGGAAACACCATATATTTT. Its protein is CASSQGAIFGTGNTIYF. The chain joins TRBV4-1 to TRBJ1-3; D gene uncertain. CDR3 size: 17 residues. Germline values: CDR1 MGHRA, CDR2 YSYEKL. Trimming shortened V by 1 base and J by 2 bases, and 15 bases separated the two germline ends.

This clonotype was detected only a few times. This chain connects TRBV20-1 to TRBJ2-1; 9 bases are a match to TRBD2. The CDR3 runs 15 residues. Germline values: CDR1 DFQATT, CDR2 SNEGSKA (reference sequence). V was pared by 4 bases and J by 4 bases, with 8 bases of the junction left unmatched. The CDR3 loop is CSATLAGVVYNEQFF. The CDR3 coding sequence is TGCAGTGCTACCTTAGCGGGAGTGGTTTACAATGAGCAGTTCTTC.

At least ten counts were recorded for this clonotype. V gene TRBV7-8 combines with J gene TRBJ1-1, with a tentative D call TRBD1 (6 bases). Germline-derived CDR1 and CDR2 are SGHVS and FQNEAQ. V lost 3 bases to trimming and J lost 1 base, with 12 bases between them. CDR3 length equals 15 residues. The CDR3 DNA sequence: TGTGCCAGCAGCTTCAGGGGTCAAGGGAACACTGAAGCTTTCTTT. The encoded protein is CASSFRGQGNTEAFF.

This clonotype was counted a few times. The chain has TRBV6-5 and TRBJ1-2, with TRBD1 as a possible D gene (6 bases). V was shortened by 2 bases and J by 8 bases, with 15 bases between the two germline ends. CDR3 length equals 14 residues. The germline CDR1 and CDR2 sequences are MNHEY and SVGAGI. CDR3 loop: CASSYPGGLGGYTF. CDR3 DNA sequence: TGTGCCAGCAGTTACCCTGGGGGCCTCGGGGGCTACACCTTC.

This clonotype has more than one count but fewer than ten. V is TRBV3-1 and J is TRBJ1-1, with D perhaps matching TRBD1 (5 bases). Germline V CDR1 and CDR2: LGHDT, YNNKEL (reference sequence). Trimming pared 1 base from V and 0 bases from J, leaving 9 bases between. This CDR3 comprises 15 residues. DNA of the CDR3: TGTGCCAGCAGCCAAGGGGGGGGGGTGAACACTGAAGCTTTCTTT. Translating gives CASSQGGGVNTEAFF.

This sequence joins TRBV14 and TRBJ1-4; TRBD1 matches 8 bases. This CDR3 has 19 amino acids. Germline-derived CDR1 and CDR2 are SGHDN and FVKESK. V shed 1 base, J shed 0 bases, and the junction held 10 bases outside the gene matches. CDR3 in amino acids: CASSQAGTGYPATNEKLFF. CDR3 nucleotides: TGTGCCAGCAGCCAAGCAGGGACAGGATATCCAGCAACTAATGAAAAACTGTTTTTT.

Only a few counts were recorded for this clonotype. The V call is TRBV5-1, the J call TRBJ2-7; TRBD1 matches 10 bases. Germline V gene sequence: CDR1 SGHRS, CDR2 YFSETQ. With V trimmed by 0 bases and J by 1 base, 7 bases remained unmatched. CDR3 length equals 17 residues. CDR3 nucleotide sequence: TGCGCCAGCAGCTTGGCCCTTGGGACAGGGGTATCCTACGAGCAGTACTTC. Translating it yields CASSLALGTGVSYEQYF.

This clonotype has more than one count but fewer than ten. This chain connects TRBV6-1 to TRBJ2-2, with 7 bases aligning to TRBD1. Per the germline V gene, CDR1 is MNHNS and CDR2 is SASEGT. Trimming cost V 7 bases and J 4 bases; bases outside gene matches: 3. The CDR3 loop spans 13 amino acids. The CDR3: CASKGGGTGELFF. The CDR3 DNA reads as TGTGCCAGCAAAGGGGGCGGCACCGGGGAGCTGTTTTTT.

This chain connects TRBV12-3 or TRBV12-4 to TRBJ2-7; D is possibly TRBD2 (6 bases). Trimming cost V 6 bases and J 2 bases, with 23 bases left between them. The CDR3 runs to 17 residues. This chain's CDR3 is CASSPGPGVAEAYEQYF. Here the CDR3 DNA reads TGTGCCAGCAGCCCAGGCCCGGGGGTAGCGGAGGCCTACGAGCAGTACTTC.

This clonotype was seen many times. The chain carries TRBV2 and TRBJ2-2, with 11 bases aligning to TRBD1. CDR1 and CDR2 (germline): SNHLY, FYNNEI. Trimming took 6 bases from V and 0 from J; bases not matched to a gene: 3. The CDR3 is made up of 16 amino acids. Here the CDR3 reads CASSPGQGANTGELFF. The CDR3 DNA reads TGTGCCAGCAGCCCGGGACAGGGGGCGAACACCGGGGAGCTGTTTTTT.

There are a few counts of this clonotype. The chain has TRBV20-1 and TRBJ1-2; D is undetermined. V was clipped by 6 bases and J by 0 bases, with 20 bases between them. The germline CDR1 and CDR2 sequences are DFQATT and SNEGSKA (reference sequence). There are 16 residues in the CDR3. The CDR3 nucleotides read TGCAGTGCCGTCGACTGGGGTCGACGTTCTAACTATGGCTACACCTTC. It is translated as CSAVDWGRRSNYGYTF.

V usage is TRBV5-1 and J usage is TRBJ1-4, with D unclear. This CDR3 has 14 residues. Germline V gene data show CDR1 as SGHRS and CDR2 as YFSETQ. Trimming removed 5 bases at V and 3 bases at J, with 11 bases between. As DNA, the CDR3 is TGCGCCAGCAGTTTGAGAGGGTCTAATGAAAAACTGTTTTTT. Translation: CASSLRGSNEKLFF.

This clonotype appeared many times. V and J are TRBV7-3 and TRBJ2-1; tentative D call: TRBD2 (6 bases). The CDR3 loop spans 14 amino acids. Per the germline V gene, CDR1 is SGHTA and CDR2 is FQGTGA. V lost 5 bases to trimming and J lost 8 bases, with 16 bases between them. CDR3 sequence: CASSPGLSEDEQFF. The CDR3 DNA reads as TGTGCCAGCAGCCCGGGACTGTCTGAGGATGAGCAGTTCTTC.

The table lists this clonotype with a few counts. The gene calls are TRBV30 and TRBJ2-7; D ambiguous. Trimming removed 2 bases from V and 5 bases from J, with 13 bases in between. Looked up from germline, CDR1 is GTSNPN and CDR2 is SVGIG (reference sequence). The CDR3 covers 13 residues. Written as DNA, the CDR3 is TGTGCCTGGAGTCCGCACGGCCCTAACGAGCAGTACTTC. Protein sequence: CAWSPHGPNEQYF.

A few counts support this clonotype. The chain has TRBV28 and TRBJ1-3; possibly TRBD1 for D (6 bases). The CDR3 is 12 amino acids. CDR1 MDHEN and CDR2 SYDVKM come from the germline V gene. Between the trimmed V and J ends, which lost 6 bases and 11 bases, there was a span of 14 bases. The CDR3 nucleotides read TGTGCCAGCAGCCGGAGGGCAGGGGCCATATATTTT. Translation: CASSRRAGAIYF.

The chain joins TRBV28 to TRBJ2-1; 7 bases line up with TRBD2. CDR1 MDHEN and CDR2 SYDVKM come from the germline V gene. The CDR3 covers 15 residues. V trimming: 2 bases; J trimming: 6 bases; junction bases outside the gene matches: 7. CDR3 in amino acids: CASSLIGLESNEQFF. DNA of the CDR3: TGTGCCAGCAGTTTAATAGGACTAGAAAGCAATGAGCAGTTCTTC.

Only a few counts were recorded for this clonotype. The rearrangement uses TRBV28 and TRBJ2-3; D is uncertain. V dropped 6 bases and J dropped 1 base, with 14 bases sitting between them. Germline V lookup: CDR1 MDHEN, CDR2 SYDVKM. This CDR3 spans 15 amino acids. DNA of the CDR3: TGTGCCAGCAGCCGAAAGGCTCAGGGCACAGATACGCAGTATTTT. It codes for CASSRKAQGTDTQYF.

V usage is TRBV28 and J usage is TRBJ2-7, with 9 bases lining up with TRBD1. This CDR3 region has 15 residues. Trimming took 4 bases from V and 5 from J; bases not matched to a gene: 9. The germline gives CDR1 MDHEN, CDR2 SYDVKM. The CDR3 nucleotides read TGTGCCAGCAGTTCCGCGGGACAGGGATCCGACGAGCAGTACTTC. It encodes CASSSAGQGSDEQYF.